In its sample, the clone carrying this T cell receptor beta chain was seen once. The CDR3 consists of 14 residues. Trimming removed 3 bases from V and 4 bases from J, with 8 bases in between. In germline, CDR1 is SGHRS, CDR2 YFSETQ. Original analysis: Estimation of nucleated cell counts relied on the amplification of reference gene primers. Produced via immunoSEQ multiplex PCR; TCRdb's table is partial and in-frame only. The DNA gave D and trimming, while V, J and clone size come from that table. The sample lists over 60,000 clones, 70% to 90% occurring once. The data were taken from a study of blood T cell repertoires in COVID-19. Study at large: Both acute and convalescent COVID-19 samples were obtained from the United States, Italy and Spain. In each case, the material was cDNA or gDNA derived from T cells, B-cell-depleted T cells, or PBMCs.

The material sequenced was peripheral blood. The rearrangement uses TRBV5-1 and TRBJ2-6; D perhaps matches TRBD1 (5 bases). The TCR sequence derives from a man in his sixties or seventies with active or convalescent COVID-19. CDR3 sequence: CASSSGPGANVLTF. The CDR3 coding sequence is TGCGCCAGCAGCTCAGGGCCCGGGGCCAACGTCCTGACTTTC.